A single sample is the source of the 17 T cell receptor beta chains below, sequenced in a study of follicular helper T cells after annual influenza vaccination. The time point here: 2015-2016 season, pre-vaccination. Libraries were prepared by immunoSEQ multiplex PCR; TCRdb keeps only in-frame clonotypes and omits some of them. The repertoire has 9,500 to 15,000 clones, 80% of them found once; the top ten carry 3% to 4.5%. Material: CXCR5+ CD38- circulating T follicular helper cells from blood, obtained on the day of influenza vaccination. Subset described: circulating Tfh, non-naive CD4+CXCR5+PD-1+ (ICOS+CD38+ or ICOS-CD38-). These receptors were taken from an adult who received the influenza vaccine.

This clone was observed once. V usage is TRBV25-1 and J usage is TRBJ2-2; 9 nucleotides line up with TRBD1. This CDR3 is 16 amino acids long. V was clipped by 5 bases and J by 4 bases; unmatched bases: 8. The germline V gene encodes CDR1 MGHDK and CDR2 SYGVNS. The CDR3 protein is CASSHVDRGGTGELFF. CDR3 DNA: TGTGCCAGCAGTCACGTGGACAGGGGTGGCACCGGGGAGCTGTTTTTT.

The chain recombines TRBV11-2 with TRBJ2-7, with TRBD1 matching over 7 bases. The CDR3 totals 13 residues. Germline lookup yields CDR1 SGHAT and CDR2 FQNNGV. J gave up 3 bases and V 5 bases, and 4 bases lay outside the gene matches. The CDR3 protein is CASSRRDSYEQYF. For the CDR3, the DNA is TGTGCCAGCAGCCGCAGGGACAGCTACGAGCAGTACTTC.

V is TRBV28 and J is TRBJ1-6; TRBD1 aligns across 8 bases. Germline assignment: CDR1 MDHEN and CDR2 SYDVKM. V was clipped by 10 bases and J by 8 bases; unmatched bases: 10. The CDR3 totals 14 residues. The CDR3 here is CATSPGTGDSPLHF. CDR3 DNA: TGTGCCACCTCACCCGGGACAGGCGATTCACCCCTCCACTTT.

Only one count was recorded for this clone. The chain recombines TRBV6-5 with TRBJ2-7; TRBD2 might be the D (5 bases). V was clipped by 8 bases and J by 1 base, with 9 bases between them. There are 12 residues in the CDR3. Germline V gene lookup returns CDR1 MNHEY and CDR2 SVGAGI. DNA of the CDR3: TGTGCCAGCGGGGAGACGTCCTACGAGCAGTACTTC. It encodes CASGETSYEQYF.

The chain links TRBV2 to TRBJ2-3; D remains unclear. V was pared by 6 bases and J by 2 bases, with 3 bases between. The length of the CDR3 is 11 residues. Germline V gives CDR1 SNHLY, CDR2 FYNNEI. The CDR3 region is CASRYTDTQYF. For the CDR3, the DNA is TGTGCCAGCAGATACACAGATACGCAGTATTTT.

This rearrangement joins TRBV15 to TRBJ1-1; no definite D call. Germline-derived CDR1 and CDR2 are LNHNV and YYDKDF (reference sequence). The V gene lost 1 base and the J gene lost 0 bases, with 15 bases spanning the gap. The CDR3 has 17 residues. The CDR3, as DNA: TGTGCCACCAGCAGAGTAAGGACCCTAAACCTGAACACTGAAGCTTTCTTT. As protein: CATSRVRTLNLNTEAFF.

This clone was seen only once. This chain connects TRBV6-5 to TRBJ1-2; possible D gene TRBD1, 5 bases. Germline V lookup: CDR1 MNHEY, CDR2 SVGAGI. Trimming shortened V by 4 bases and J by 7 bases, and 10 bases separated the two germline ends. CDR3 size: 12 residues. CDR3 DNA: TGTGCCAGCAGTTGGGGTGGGACTGGCTACACCTTC. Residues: CASSWGGTGYTF.

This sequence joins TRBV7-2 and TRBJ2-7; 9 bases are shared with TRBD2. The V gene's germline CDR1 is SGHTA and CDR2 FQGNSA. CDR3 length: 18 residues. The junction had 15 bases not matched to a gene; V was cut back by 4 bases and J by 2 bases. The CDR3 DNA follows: TGTGCCAGCAGCTCCCCTGTGCGAGCGGGGGGAGTCCCCTACGAGCAGTACTTC. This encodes CASSSPVRAGGVPYEQYF.

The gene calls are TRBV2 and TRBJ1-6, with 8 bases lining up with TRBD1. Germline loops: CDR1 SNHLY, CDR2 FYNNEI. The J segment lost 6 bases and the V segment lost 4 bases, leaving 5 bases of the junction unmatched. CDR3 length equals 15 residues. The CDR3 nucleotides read TGTGCCAGCAGTGGGACAGGGCTTTCTAATTCACCCCTCCACTTT. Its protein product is CASSGTGLSNSPLHF.

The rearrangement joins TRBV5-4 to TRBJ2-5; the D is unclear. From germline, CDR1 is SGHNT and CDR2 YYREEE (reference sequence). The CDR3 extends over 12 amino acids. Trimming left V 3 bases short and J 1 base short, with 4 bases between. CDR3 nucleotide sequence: TGTGCCAGCAGCTCCTCCCAAGAGACCCAGTACTTC. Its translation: CASSSSQETQYF.

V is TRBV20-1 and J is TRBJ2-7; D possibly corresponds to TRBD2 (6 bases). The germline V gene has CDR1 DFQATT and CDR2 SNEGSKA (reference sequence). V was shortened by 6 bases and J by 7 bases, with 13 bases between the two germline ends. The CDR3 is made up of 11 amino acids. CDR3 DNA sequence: TGCAGTGCAGAAGCCGGGAGTGAGCAGTACTTC. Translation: CSAEAGSEQYF.

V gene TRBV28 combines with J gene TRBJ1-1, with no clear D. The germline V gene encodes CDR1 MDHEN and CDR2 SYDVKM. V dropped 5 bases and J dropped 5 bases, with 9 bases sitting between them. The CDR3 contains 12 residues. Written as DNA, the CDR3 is TGTGCCAGCAGTAACCGGGGTACTGAAGCTTTCTTT. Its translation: CASSNRGTEAFF.

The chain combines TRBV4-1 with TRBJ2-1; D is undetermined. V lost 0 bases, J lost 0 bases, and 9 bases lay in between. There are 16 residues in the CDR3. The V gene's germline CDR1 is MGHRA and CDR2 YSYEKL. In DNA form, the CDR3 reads TGCGCCAGCAGCCAAGATTCCAGGAGCTCCTACAATGAGCAGTTCTTC. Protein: CASSQDSRSSYNEQFF.

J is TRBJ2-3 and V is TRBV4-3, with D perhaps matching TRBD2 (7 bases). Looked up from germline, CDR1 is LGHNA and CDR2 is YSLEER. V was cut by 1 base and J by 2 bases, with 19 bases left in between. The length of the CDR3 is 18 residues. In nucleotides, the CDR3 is TGCGCCAGCAGCCAAGCCCCTACTGCGCGGGGGCTCACAGATACGCAGTATTTT. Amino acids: CASSQAPTARGLTDTQYF.

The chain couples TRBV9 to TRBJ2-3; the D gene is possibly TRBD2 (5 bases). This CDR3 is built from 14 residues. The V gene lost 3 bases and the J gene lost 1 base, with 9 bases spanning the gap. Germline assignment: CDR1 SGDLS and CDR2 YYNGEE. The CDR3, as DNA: TGTGCCAGCAGCGCGACTACCGGCACAGATACGCAGTATTTT. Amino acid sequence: CASSATTGTDTQYF.

The CDR3 DNA follows: TGTGCCAGCACCAAGGCACTAGCGGGCACCGGGGAGCTGTTTTTT. Encoded protein: CASTKALAGTGELFF. The J gene is TRBJ2-2, the V gene TRBV28; TRBD2 agrees at 9 bases. The ends lost 7 bases at V and 4 bases at J; junction bases unmatched: 7. Germline V CDR1 and CDR2: MDHEN, SYDVKM. The length of the CDR3 is 15 residues.

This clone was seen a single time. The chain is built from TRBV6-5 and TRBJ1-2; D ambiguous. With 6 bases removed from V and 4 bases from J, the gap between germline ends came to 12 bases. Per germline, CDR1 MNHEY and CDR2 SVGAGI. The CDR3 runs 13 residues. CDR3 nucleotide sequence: TGTGCCAGCAGCCAGGTGGTGGGCTATGGCTACACCTTC. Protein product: CASSQVVGYGYTF.